This T cell receptor (beta chain) derives from a study of memory CD4+ T cells and cytomegalovirus serostatus. For this clone: Its antigen is undetermined.

Single viable CD3+CD4+CD8-CD45RO+ cells were sorted as the memory CD4+ T cells. Total CD4+ T cells were enriched by CD4 positive selection. Generated by immunoSEQ multiplex PCR, the TCRdb table keeps only in-frame clones and is missing some. The sample lists some 54,000 clones, around 80% occurring once. V was pared by 4 bases and J by 9 bases, with 14 bases between. The germline V gene encodes CDR1 MNHNY and CDR2 SVGAGI (reference sequence). The CDR3 is 13 residues long. The study, taken as a whole, reports: Suggested: most of the CMV-linked TCR signature lies in CD4+ memory cells.

The sample taken for sequencing was memory CD4+ T cells from blood. This sequence joins TRBV6-6 and TRBJ2-3; maybe TRBD2 (5 bases). The TCR sequence derives from an adult in good health and CMV-seropositive. CDR3 residues: CASSSDYQGTQYF. The CDR3 nucleotides read TGTGCCAGCAGTTCCGACTACCAAGGAACGCAGTATTTT.